This TCR beta chain was captured in a study of beta chain features in type 1 diabetes (dated by TCRdb to 2016 to 2019). Notes on the research overall: Mean age, gender distribution, total cell number and subset yield were not different between patients and healthy donors. A total of approximately 100 million sorted cells were examined across all samples, and the number of cells per subset was strongly correlated with RNA yield. In the study, TCRB repertoires of sorted circulating CD4+ T cell subsets from recently diagnosed type 1 diabetes patients were compared with those of matched healthy donors. Naive and central memory subsets were obtained from all 28 donors, but regulatory and stem cell-like memory subsets were isolated from only 8 patients and about 8 healthy donors. Here is what the overall study found, with its caveats: At VDJ recombination sites, patients with type 1 diabetes made fewer insertions and deleted more nucleotides, a pattern implying thymic rearrangement abnormalities. Shorter templates might have been favored by PCR, but patient and control samples were amplified and corrected together, so both groups would have been affected equally by any skew. A moderate but significant shortening of TCRB CDR3 length was observed in type 1 diabetes patients in all four CD4+ subsets. Sequencing cDNA rather than genomic DNA could over-represent highly expressing activated cells, although activation and CD3 levels did not differ between groups. Because small numbers of individuals were included in the HLA sub-analyses, any influence of HLA type on TCRB rearrangement was left unresolved. Naive, central memory and regulatory TCRB repertoires appeared to be more similar among patients than among healthy donors.

From each donor, a single peripheral blood sample of 100 to 150 mL on average was drawn into heparinised tubes. Naive, central memory, regulatory and stem cell-like memory CD4+ T cells were sorted on a BD FACSAria II using a panel including CD45RO, CCR7, CD25, CD127, CD95 and CD27. A purity above 98% was achieved for all sorted populations. PBMCs were isolated immediately by Lymphoprep density gradient centrifugation and stained directly without culture. So that batch effects would be minimized, each experiment stained and sorted samples in pairs, pairing one healthy donor with one patient. The entire amount of isolated RNA was reverse transcribed using the High Capacity cDNA Reverse Transcription Kit, so the sequenced TCRB transcripts were expressed ones. Deep immunoSEQ sequencing was performed on naive, central memory and regulatory T cell samples, with an average of roughly 3.3 million total reads per sample. Sorted cells were lysed in RLT buffer, and RNA was extracted using DNase-treated RNeasy Micro or Mini kits according to cell number. Each cell subset was processed separately to prevent cross-contamination, with patient and healthy donor samples processed together. TCRB sequences were amplified from cDNA with the immunoSEQ multiplex PCR, producing 87-bp fragments spanning the CDR3 region. The amplicons were sequenced using the Illumina HiSeq platform. In the original analysis: Synthetic template baselines were used to correct PCR bias computationally, reads within Hamming distance 2 were collapsed together, and singletons that could not be merged were discarded. Reads were aligned against IMGT so that V, D and J genes, CDR3 length and insertions or deletions at six rearrangement sites could be assigned. Within each subset, clonotype counts were normalized to sorted cell number, and only after that were true diversity and Gini coefficients computed with the tcR R package. The overlap coefficient, calculated on TCRB nucleotide sequences, was used to quantify repertoire sharing. TCRdb stores this immuneACCESS table with in-frame sequences only. Part of the clones is absent; in the studies checked, under half of the shortfall reflects unresolved V genes, and no reason is known for the rest. Clone size and the V and J calls come from that table; the DNA yielded D and trimming. The sample table records a few hundred thousand clones; about 25% of these occur just once. Clones ranked in the top ten supply under 5% of the sample.

This clone was observed a handful of times. Its antigen specificity is not known. Within one base of it there is no much larger clone, and no base qualities were kept. This sequence originates from a man aged 25-45 years in good health. The sample comprised central memory CD4+ T cells from blood.

The sequenced DNA is TGCGCCAGCAGCTTGGACGGACGGCAGAACACTGAAGCTTTCTTT. The encoded protein is CASSLDGRQNTEAFF. This chain joins TRBV5-1 to TRBJ1-1; confidence is insufficient to name the D gene. CDR1 is given as SGHRS and CDR2 as YFSETQ, both from the germline V gene. From cysteine to phenylalanine, the CDR3 is 15 amino acids long. Only CDR3 DNA is held: 45 bases, read in frame from base 1. V loses 0 bases of germline sequence and J loses 1 base, and the interval between the two ends is 10 bases. With the portions outside the CDR3 filled from the reference TRBV5-1 and TRBJ1-1 genes, the complete variable region becomes KAGVTQTPRYLIKTRGQQVTLSCSPISGHRSVSWYQQTPGQGLQFLFEYFSETQRNKGNFPGRFSGRQFSNSRSEMNVSTLELGDSALYLCASSLDGRQNTEAFFGQGTRLTVV.